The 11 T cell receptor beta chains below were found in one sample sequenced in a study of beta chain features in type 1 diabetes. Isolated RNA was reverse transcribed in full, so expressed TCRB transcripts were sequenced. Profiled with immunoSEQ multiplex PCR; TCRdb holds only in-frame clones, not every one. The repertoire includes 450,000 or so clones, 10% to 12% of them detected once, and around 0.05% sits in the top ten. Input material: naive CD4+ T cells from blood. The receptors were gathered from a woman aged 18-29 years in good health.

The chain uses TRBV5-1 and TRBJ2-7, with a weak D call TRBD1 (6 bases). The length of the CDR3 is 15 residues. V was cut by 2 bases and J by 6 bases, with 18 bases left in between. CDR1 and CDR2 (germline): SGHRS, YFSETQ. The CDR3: CASSLLGTPAGEQYV. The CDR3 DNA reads TGCGCCAGCAGCTTACTAGGGACACCCGCCGGCGAGCAGTACGTC.

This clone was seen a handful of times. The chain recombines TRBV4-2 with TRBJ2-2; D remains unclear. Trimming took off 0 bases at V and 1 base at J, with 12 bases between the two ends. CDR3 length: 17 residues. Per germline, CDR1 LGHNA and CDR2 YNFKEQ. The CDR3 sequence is CASSQDFGWGNTGELFF. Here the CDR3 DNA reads TGTGCCAGCAGCCAAGATTTTGGGTGGGGGAACACCGGGGAGCTGTTTTTT.

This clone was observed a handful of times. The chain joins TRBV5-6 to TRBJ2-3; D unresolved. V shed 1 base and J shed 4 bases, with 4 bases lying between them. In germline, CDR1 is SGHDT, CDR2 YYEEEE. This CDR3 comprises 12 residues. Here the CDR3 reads CASSLWADTQYF. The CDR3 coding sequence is TGTGCCAGCAGCTTGTGGGCAGATACGCAGTATTTT.

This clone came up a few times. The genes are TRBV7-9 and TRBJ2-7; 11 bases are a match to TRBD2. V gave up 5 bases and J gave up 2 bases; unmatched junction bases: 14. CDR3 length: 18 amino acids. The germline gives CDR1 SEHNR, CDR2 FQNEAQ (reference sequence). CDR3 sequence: CASSHPVSGRAGAYEQYF. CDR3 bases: TGTGCCAGCAGCCATCCAGTTAGCGGGAGGGCCGGAGCCTACGAGCAGTACTTC.

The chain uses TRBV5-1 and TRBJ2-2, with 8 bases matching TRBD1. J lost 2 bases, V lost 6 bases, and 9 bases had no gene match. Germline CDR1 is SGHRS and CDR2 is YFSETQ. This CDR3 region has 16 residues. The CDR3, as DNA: TGCGCCAGCATCGAGTCCGGACAGGGTAACACCGGGGAGCTGTTTTTT. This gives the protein CASIESGQGNTGELFF.

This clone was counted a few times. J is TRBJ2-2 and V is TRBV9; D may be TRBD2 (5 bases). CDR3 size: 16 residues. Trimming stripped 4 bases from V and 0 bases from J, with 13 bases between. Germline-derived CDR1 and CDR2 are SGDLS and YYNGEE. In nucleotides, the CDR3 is TGTGCCAGCAGCTCCGACCGGGGTTCGAACACCGGGGAGCTGTTTTTT. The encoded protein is CASSSDRGSNTGELFF.

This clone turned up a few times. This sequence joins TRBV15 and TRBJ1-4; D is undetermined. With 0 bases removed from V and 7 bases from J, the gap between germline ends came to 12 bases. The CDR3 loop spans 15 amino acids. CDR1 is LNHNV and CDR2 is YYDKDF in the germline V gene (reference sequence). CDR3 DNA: TGTGCCACCAGCAGAGATGAGGCCGTTAGTGAAAAACTGTTTTTT. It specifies CATSRDEAVSEKLFF.

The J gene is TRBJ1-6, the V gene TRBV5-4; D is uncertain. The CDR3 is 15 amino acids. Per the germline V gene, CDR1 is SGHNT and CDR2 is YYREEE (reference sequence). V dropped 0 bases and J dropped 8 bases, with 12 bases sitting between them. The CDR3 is CASSLGGIPHSPLHF. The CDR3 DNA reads TGTGCCAGCAGCTTGGGAGGAATCCCCCATTCACCCCTCCACTTT.

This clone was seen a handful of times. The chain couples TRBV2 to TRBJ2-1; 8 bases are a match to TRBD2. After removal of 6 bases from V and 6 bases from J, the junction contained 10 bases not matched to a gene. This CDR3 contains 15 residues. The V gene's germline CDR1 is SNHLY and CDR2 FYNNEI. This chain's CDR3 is CASRPGLESLNEQFF. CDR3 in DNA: TGTGCCAGCAGGCCGGGACTAGAGTCCCTCAATGAGCAGTTCTTC.

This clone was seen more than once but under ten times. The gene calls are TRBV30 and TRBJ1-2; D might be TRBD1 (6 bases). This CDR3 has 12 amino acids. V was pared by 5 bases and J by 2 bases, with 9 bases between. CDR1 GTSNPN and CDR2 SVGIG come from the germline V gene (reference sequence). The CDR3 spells CAWVGGNYGYTF. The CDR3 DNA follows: TGTGCCTGGGTAGGGGGAAACTATGGCTACACCTTC.

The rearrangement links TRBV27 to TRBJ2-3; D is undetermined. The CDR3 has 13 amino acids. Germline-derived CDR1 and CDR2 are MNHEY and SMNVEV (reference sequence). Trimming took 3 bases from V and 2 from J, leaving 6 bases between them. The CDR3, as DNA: TGTGCCAGCAGTTTCGTAGACACAGATACGCAGTATTTT. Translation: CASSFVDTDTQYF.